The clone carrying this TCR beta chain appeared a few times. The data derive from a study of early T cells in non-severe SARS-CoV-2 infection. On the study more broadly: The study sequenced bulk RNA from unsorted whole blood, with chains unpaired.

TCRdb fed the 5' RACE reads into MiXCR, producing one record per CDR3 protein. Of approximately 58,000 distinct CDR3 sequences listed, 12% are singletons. V shed 1 base, J shed 3 bases, and the junction held 8 bases outside the gene matches. The CDR3 is made up of 15 amino acids. CDR1 DFQATT and CDR2 SNEGSKA come from the germline V gene (reference sequence). This receptor was obtained from an adult who was a healthcare worker with PCR-confirmed SARS-CoV-2 infection or an uninfected control (not recorded which). This specimen was whole blood, taken at baseline. The chain has TRBV20-1 and TRBJ2-7, with 8 bases aligning to TRBD2. CDR3 DNA sequence: TGCAGTGCTAGAGGAGGAGGGACTAGTTTCTACGAGCAGTACTTC. This encodes CSARGGGTSFYEQYF.